This T cell receptor beta chain is drawn from a study of blood T cell repertoires in COVID-19. Study as a whole: The samples span acute and convalescent COVID-19 from the United States, Italy and Spain. From T cells, B-cell-depleted T cells, or PBMCs came the material, which was cDNA or gDNA.

The CDR3 totals 15 residues. Germline CDR1 LNHDA, CDR2 SQIVND (reference sequence). The trim removed 5 bases at V and 0 bases at J, leaving 7 bases unmatched. Original handling: Quantification of nucleated cells was approximated via reference gene primer amplification. Sequencing was performed with immunoSEQ multiplex PCR; in TCRdb, only in-frame clones are kept and a portion is missing. The DNA was the basis for D and trimming; V, J and clone size are from that table. The sample holds tens of thousands of clones, roughly 76% seen once. The V call is TRBV19, the J call TRBJ2-7; 7 bases map to TRBD2. What was sequenced was peripheral blood. The receptor's source is a man aged 65-85 years with active or convalescent COVID-19. In DNA, the CDR3 is TGTGCCAGTAGTCTCGGGACTACCAGCTCCTACGAGCAGTACTTC. It encodes CASSLGTTSSYEQYF.